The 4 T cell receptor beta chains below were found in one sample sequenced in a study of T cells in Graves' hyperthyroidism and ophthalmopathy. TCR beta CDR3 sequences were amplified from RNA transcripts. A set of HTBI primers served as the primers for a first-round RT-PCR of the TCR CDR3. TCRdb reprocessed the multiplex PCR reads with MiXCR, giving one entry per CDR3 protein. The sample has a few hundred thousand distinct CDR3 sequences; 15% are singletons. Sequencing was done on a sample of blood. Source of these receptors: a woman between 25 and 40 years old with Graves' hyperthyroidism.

The CDR3 loop reads CASSLWGLAGGPYIQYF. The CDR3 DNA follows: TGTGCCAGCAGTTTATGGGGACTAGCGGGAGGGCCGTACATTCAGTACTTC. The V and J genes are TRBV28 and TRBJ2-4; TRBD2 aligns across 16 bases. Germline V lookup: CDR1 MDHEN, CDR2 SYDVKM. After removal of 0 bases from V and 8 bases from J, the junction contained 4 bases not matched to a gene. The CDR3 has 17 amino acids.

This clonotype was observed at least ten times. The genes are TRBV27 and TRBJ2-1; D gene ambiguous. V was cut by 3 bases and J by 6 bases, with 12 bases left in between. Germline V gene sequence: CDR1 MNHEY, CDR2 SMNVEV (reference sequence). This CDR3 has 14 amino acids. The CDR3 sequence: CASSFGSQFNEQFF. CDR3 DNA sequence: TGTGCCAGCAGTTTTGGCTCCCAGTTCAATGAGCAGTTCTTC.

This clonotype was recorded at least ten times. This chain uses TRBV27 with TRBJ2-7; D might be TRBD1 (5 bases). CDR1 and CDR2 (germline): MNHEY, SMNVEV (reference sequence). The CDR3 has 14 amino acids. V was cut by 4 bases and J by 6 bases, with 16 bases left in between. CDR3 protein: CASSSYKDSAEQYF. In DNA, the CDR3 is TGTGCCAGCAGTTCTTATAAAGACAGCGCCGAGCAGTACTTC.

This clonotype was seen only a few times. The CDR3 here is CASRPDRGINTGELFF. CDR3 in DNA: TGTGCCAGCAGGCCTGACAGGGGGATCAACACCGGGGAGCTGTTTTTT. The chain joins TRBV12-3 or TRBV12-4 to TRBJ2-2; TRBD1 aligns across 9 bases. V lost 6 bases to trimming and J lost 2 bases; unmatched junction nucleotides: 7. The CDR3 has 16 amino acids.